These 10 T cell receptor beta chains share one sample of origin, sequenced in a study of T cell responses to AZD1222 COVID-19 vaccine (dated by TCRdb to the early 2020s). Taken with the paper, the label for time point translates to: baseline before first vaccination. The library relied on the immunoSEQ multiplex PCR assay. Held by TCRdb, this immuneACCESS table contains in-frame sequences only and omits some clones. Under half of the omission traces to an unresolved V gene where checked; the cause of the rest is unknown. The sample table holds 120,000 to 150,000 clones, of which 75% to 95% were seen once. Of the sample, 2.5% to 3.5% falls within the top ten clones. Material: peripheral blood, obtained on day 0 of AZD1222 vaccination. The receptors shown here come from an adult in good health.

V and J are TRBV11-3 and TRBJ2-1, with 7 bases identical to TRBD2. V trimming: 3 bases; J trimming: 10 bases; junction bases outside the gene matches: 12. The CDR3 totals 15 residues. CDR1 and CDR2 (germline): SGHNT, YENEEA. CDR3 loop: CASSLTGEGRREQFF. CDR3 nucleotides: TGTGCCAGCAGCTTGACGGGGGAGGGCCGGCGGGAGCAGTTCTTC.

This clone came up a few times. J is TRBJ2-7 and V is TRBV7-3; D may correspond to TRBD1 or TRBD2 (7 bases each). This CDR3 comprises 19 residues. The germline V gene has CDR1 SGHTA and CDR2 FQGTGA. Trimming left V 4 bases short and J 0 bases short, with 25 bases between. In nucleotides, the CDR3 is TGTGCCAGCAGCTACCCCGTCAGGGGGGAGGGACTGAGCTCCTACGAGCAGTACTTC. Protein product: CASSYPVRGEGLSSYEQYF.

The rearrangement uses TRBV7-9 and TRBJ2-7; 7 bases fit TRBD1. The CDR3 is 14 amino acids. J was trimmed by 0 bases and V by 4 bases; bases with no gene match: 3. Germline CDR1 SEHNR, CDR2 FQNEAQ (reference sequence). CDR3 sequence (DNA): TGTGCCAGCAGCTCCCGGGACAGCTCCTACGAGCAGTACTTC. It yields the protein CASSSRDSSYEQYF.

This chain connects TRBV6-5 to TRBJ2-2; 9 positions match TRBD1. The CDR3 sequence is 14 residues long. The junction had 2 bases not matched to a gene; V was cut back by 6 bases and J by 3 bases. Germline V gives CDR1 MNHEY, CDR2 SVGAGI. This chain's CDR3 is CASRRDRDTGELFF. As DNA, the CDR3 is TGTGCCAGCAGACGGGACAGGGACACCGGGGAGCTGTTTTTT.

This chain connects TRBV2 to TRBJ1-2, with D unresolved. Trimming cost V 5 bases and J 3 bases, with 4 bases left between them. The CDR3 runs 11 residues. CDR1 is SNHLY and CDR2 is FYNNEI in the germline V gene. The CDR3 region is CASSPDYGYTF. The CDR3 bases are TGTGCCAGCAGTCCAGACTATGGCTACACCTTC.

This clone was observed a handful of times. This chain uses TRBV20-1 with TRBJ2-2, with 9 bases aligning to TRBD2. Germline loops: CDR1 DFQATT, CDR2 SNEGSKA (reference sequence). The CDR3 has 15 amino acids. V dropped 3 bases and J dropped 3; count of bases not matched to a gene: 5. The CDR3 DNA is TGCAGTGCTAGTCTAGCGGGAACTGACACCGGGGAGCTGTTTTTT. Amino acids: CSASLAGTDTGELFF.

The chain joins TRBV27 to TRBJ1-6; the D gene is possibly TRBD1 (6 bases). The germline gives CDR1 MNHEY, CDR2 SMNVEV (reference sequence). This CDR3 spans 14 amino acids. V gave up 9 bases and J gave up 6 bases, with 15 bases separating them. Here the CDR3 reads CARGDGQINSPLHF. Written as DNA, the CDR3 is TGTGCCAGAGGGGATGGACAGATTAATTCACCCCTCCACTTT.

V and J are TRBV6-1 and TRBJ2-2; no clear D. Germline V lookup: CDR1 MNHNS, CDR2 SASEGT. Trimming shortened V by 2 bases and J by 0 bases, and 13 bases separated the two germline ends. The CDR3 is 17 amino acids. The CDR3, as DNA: TGTGCCAGCAGTGAATTGGTAGGCCCCGCGAACACCGGGGAGCTGTTTTTT. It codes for CASSELVGPANTGELFF.

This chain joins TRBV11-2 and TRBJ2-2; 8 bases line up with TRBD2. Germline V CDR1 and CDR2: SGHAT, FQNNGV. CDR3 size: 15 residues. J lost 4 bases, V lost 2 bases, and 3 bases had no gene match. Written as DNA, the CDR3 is TGTGCCAGCAGCTTAAATGCGGGGGGCACCGGGGAGCTGTTTTTT. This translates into CASSLNAGGTGELFF.

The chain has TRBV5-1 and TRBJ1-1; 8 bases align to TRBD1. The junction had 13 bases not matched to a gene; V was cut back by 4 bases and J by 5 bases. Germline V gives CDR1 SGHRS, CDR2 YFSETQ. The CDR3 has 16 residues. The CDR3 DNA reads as TGCGCCAGCAGCCCGGGACAGGTCACGGCCCCAACTGAAGCTTTCTTT. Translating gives CASSPGQVTAPTEAFF.